A selection of T cell receptor beta chains follows, all from one sample in a study of early T cells in non-severe SARS-CoV-2 infection. TCRdb re-called the 5' RACE reads through MiXCR, storing one row per CDR3 protein. The sample holds about 85,000 distinct CDR3 sequences; about an eighth are singletons and the top ten take roughly 7.2%. The specimen sequenced was whole blood. These receptors were collected from an adult who was a healthcare worker with PCR-confirmed SARS-CoV-2 infection or an uninfected control (not recorded which). CDR3s include the opening cysteine and the closing phenylalanine or tryptophan. D genes are given only for firm matches. A clone size is listed for some rows: how often the clone was seen (once, few, many), or a class if it is expanded.

d_call | clone_size | j_call | v_call | cdr3_nt | cdr3_aa
- | - | TRBJ1-5 | TRBV11-2 | TGTGCCAGCAGCCGGCAGGGAGGGGAGCAGCCCCAGCATTTT | CASSRQGGEQPQHF
TRBD2 | - | TRBJ2-7 | TRBV5-1 | TGCGCCAGCAGGGAAGGACTAGCGGGACCCTACGAGCAGTACTTC | CASREGLAGPYEQYF
TRBD2 | few | TRBJ2-5 | TRBV24-1 | TGTGCCACCCGGCGCACGAGGACTAGCGGAGCACAAGAGACCCAGTACTTC | CATRRTRTSGAQETQYF
TRBD2 | many | TRBJ2-5 | TRBV6-5 | TGTGCCAGCAGCCTCAGTTCTAGCGGGGAGACCCAGTACTTC | CASSLSSSGETQYF
- | many | TRBJ2-7 | TRBV6-1 | TGTGCCAGCAGTTCCCGGGATGGACAGACCTACGAGCAGTACTTC | CASSSRDGQTYEQYF
- | - | TRBJ2-1 | TRBV7-6 | TGTGCCAGCAGTAAAGGGGGCAATGAGCAGTTCTTC | CASSKGGNEQFF
TRBD2 | many | TRBJ2-3 | TRBV24-1 | TGTGCCACCAGTGAGGCGGGACTACAGTATTTT | CATSEAGLQYF
- | many | TRBJ2-1 | TRBV4-1 | TGCGCCAGCAGCCAAGTCTGGAACAATGAGCAGTTCTTC | CASSQVWNNEQFF
TRBD2 | - | TRBJ2-3 | TRBV2 | TGTGCCAGCAGTGATGGTAGCGGGAGAATAGATACGCAGTATTTT | CASSDGSGRIDTQYF
TRBD1 | once | TRBJ1-6 | TRBV7-8 | TGTGCCAGCAGCTTAGAGGGGGCCAATTCACCCCTCCACTTT | CASSLEGANSPLHF
TRBD1 | few | TRBJ2-7 | TRBV5-1 | TGCGCCAGCAGAGACGGACAGGGGAGGGACGAGCAGTACTTC | CASRDGQGRDEQYF
TRBD2 | - | TRBJ2-4 | TRBV28 | TGTGCCAGCAGTTCTGGGGGGGGAACCAAAAACATTCAGTACTTC | CASSSGGGTKNIQYF
TRBD1 | many | TRBJ1-2 | TRBV2 | TGTGCCAGCAGTGCCGAGACAGGGGGCTCTAACTATGGCTACACCTTC | CASSAETGGSNYGYTF
- | - | TRBJ2-1 | TRBV29-1 | TGCAGCGTTGAAGATTCGCCCACTGTCTCCTACAATGAGCAGTTCTTC | CSVEDSPTVSYNEQFF